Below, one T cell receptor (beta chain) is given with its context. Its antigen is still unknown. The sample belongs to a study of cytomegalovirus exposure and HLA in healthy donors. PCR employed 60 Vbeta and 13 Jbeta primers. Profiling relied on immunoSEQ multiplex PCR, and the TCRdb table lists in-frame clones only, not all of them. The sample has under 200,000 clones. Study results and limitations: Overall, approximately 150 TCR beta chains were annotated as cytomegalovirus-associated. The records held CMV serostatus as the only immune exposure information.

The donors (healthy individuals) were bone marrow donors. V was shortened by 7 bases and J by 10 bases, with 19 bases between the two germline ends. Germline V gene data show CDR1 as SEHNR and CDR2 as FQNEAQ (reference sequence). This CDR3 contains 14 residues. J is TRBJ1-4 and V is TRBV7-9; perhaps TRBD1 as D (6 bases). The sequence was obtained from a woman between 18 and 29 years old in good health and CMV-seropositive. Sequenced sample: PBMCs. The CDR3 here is CASNRDGGGGKLFF. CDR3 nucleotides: TGTGCCAGCAACCGGGACGGCGGGGGCGGAAAACTGTTTTTT. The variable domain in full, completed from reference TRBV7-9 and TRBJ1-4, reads DTGVSQNPRHKITKRGQNVTFRCDPISEHNRLYWYRQTLGQGPEFLTYFQNEAQLEKSRLLSDRFSAERPKGSFSTLEIQRTEQGDSAMYLCASNRDGGGGKLFFGSGTQLSVL.